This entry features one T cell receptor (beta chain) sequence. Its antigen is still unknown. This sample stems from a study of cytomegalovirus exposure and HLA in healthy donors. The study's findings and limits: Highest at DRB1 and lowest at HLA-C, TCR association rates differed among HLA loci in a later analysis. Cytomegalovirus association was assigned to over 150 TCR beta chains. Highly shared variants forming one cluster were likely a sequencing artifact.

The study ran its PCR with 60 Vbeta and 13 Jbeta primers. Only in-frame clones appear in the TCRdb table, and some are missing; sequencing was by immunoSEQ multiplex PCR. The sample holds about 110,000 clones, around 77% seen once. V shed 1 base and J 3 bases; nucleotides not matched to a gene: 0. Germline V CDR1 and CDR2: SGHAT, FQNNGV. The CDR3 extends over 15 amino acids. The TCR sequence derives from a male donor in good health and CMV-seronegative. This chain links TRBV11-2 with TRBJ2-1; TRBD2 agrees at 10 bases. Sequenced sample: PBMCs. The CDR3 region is CASSLGLAGYNEQFF. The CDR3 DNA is TGTGCCAGCAGCTTAGGACTAGCGGGCTACAATGAGCAGTTCTTC.